This T cell receptor (beta chain) was retrieved from a study of memory B cells and T cells in multiple sclerosis. Study-level findings and limits: Shared clonotype counts depended on differing compartment clone-set sizes and were normalized.

The CDR3 is 15 amino acids. V lost 4 bases and J 1 base, leaving 13 bases between the germline ends. Looked up from germline, CDR1 is MNHNS and CDR2 is SASEGT. After stimulus-free culture, autoproliferating CFSE-dim and non-proliferating CFSE-high T cells were sequenced separately. Roughly 4.5x10^7 CFSE-labeled PBMCs were cultured around seven days unstimulated, then replicate wells were pooled. CFSE at 0.45 to 0.55 uM labeled the PBMCs, which were then cultured unstimulated. As regards this clone: Its specificity is unknown.

Clones were read by immunoSEQ multiplex PCR, and TCRdb kept only the in-frame ones, dropping some. Of 40,000 to 50,000 clones in the sample, about 80% are singletons; the top ten hold 0.85% to 1.2%. The sequence was obtained from a human donor with multiple sclerosis. The sequenced material came from PBMCs from blood kept in culture. The J gene is TRBJ1-1, the V gene TRBV6-1; D gene ambiguous. This CDR3 is CASSGRAAGNTEAFF. DNA of the CDR3: TGTGCCAGCAGTGGGAGAGCGGCCGGGAACACTGAAGCTTTCTTT.